A single sample is the source of the 24 T cell receptor beta chains below, sequenced in a study of blood T cell repertoires in COVID-19. TCRdb's copy holds only in-frame clones and misses some; the assay was immunoSEQ multiplex PCR. The sample has approximately 400,000 clones; roughly four fifths are singletons. Material: PBMCs or T cells enriched from blood (not recorded which). Source of these receptors: a woman aged 50 to 60 who had recovered from COVID-19.

This chain links TRBV5-1 with TRBJ2-2; 16 bases align to TRBD2. Germline V gene sequence: CDR1 SGHRS, CDR2 YFSETQ. With V trimmed by 3 bases and J by 4 bases, 12 bases remained unmatched. The CDR3 covers 20 residues. CDR3 amino acids: CASSYSSGLAGGPGTGELFF. In nucleotides, the CDR3 is TGCGCCAGCAGCTACTCCTCGGGACTAGCGGGGGGGCCGGGCACCGGGGAGCTGTTTTTT.

The gene calls are TRBV6-5 and TRBJ1-6, with 7 bases that match TRBD1. CDR1 and CDR2 from the germline V gene are MNHEY and SVGAGI. With V trimmed by 7 bases and J by 6 bases, 9 bases remained unmatched. This CDR3 is 15 amino acids long. CDR3 sequence: CASTPTQGVNSPLHF. CDR3 in DNA: TGTGCCAGCACCCCCACCCAGGGGGTTAATTCACCCCTCCACTTT.

The rearrangement uses TRBV18 and TRBJ2-2; D may be TRBD1 (6 bases). Between the trimmed V and J ends, which lost 3 bases and 4 bases, there was a span of 12 bases. Germline V lookup: CDR1 KGHSH, CDR2 LQKENI. CDR3 length equals 15 residues. CDR3 DNA: TGTGCCAGCTCACCGGACAGTATGCCCACCGGGGAGCTGTTTTTT. Its translation is CASSPDSMPTGELFF.

The gene calls are TRBV7-2 and TRBJ2-1; 7 bases map to TRBD1. J was trimmed by 0 bases and V by 5 bases; bases with no gene match: 7. The CDR3 totals 16 residues. Germline-derived CDR1 and CDR2 are SGHTA and FQGNSA. The CDR3 here is CASSPQGSSSYNEQFF. For the CDR3, the DNA is TGTGCCAGCAGCCCACAGGGGAGTAGCTCCTACAATGAGCAGTTCTTC. The whole variable domain, filled in from reference TRBV7-2 and TRBJ2-1, reads GAGVSQSPSNKVTEKGKDVELRCDPISGHTALYWYRQSLGQGLEFLIYFQGNSAPDKSGLPSDRFSAERTGGSVSTLTIQRTQQEDSAVYLCASSPQGSSSYNEQFFGPGTRLTVL.

In regard to this clone: A much bigger clone sits one base away, suggesting this may be a read error. The V gene is TRBV11-3, the J gene TRBJ2-1, with a possible D match to TRBD1 (5 bases). The V end lost 2 bases, the J end lost 5 bases, and 7 bases lay between the germline ends. This CDR3 region has 13 residues. CDR1 and CDR2 from the germline V gene are SGHNT and YENEEA. DNA of the CDR3: TGTGCCAGCAGCTTACAGGGAAACAATGAGCAGTTCTTC. It is translated as CASSLQGNNEQFF. Variable domain in full (rest from reference TRBV11-3 and TRBJ2-1): EAGVVQSPRYKIIEKKQPVAFWCNPISGHNTLYWYLQNLGQGPELLIRYENEEAVDDSQLPKDRFSAERLKGVDSTLKIQPAELGDSAVYLCASSLQGNNEQFFGPGTRLTVL.

This clone was observed once. The sample has other DNA sequences that encode this CDR3 too. The chain recombines TRBV5-1 with TRBJ1-1, with D maybe TRBD1 (5 bases). The CDR3 sequence is 12 residues long. Trimming shortened V by 1 base and J by 5 bases, and 6 bases separated the two germline ends. In germline, CDR1 is SGHRS, CDR2 YFSETQ. The CDR3: CASSLQGTEAFF. The CDR3 DNA follows: TGCGCCAGCAGCTTGCAGGGAACTGAAGCTTTCTTT.

V is TRBV3-1 (or the pseudogene TRBV3-2) and J is TRBJ2-3; 10 nucleotides agree with TRBD2. J was trimmed by 0 bases and V by 6 bases; bases with no gene match: 21. This CDR3 has 21 amino acids. Germline V gene data show CDR1 as LGHDT and CDR2 as YNNKEL (reference sequence). The CDR3 loop is CASRNSRVAGGNPTSTDTQYF. CDR3 in DNA: TGTGCCAGCAGAAACAGTCGCGTAGCGGGAGGAAACCCAACTAGCACAGATACGCAGTATTTT.

The gene calls are TRBV5-1 and TRBJ2-1, with TRBD2 matching over 9 bases. J lost 4 bases, V lost 0 bases, and 8 bases had no gene match. Per germline, CDR1 SGHRS and CDR2 YFSETQ. This CDR3 spans 17 amino acids. As DNA, the CDR3 is TGCGCCAGCAGCTTGGATCCGCGCGGGGGGGCTTACAATGAGCAGTTCTTC. Protein product: CASSLDPRGGAYNEQFF.

The rearrangement links TRBV4-1 to TRBJ1-6; 7 bases are a match to TRBD1. Germline loops: CDR1 MGHRA, CDR2 YSYEKL. The CDR3 consists of 15 residues. After removal of 5 bases from V and 5 bases from J, the junction contained 6 bases not matched to a gene. CDR3 region: CASSEGAQHNSPLHF. For the CDR3, the DNA is TGCGCCAGCAGCGAGGGGGCGCAGCATAATTCACCCCTCCACTTT.

This chain uses TRBV9 with TRBJ1-1; 8 nucleotides align to TRBD1. J gave up 10 bases and V 5 bases, and 10 bases lay outside the gene matches. CDR3 length equals 13 residues. The germline CDR1 and CDR2 sequences are SGDLS and YYNGEE. CDR3 in DNA: TGTGCCAGCAGTCACCCAGGGGGCACGACAGCTTTCTTT. Translated: CASSHPGGTTAFF.

The J gene is TRBJ1-2, the V gene TRBV10-3; 9 positions agree with TRBD1. Trimming removed 3 bases from V and 3 bases from J; junction bases left unmatched: 5. Germline V gene sequence: CDR1 ENHRY, CDR2 SYGVKD. The CDR3 sequence is 15 residues long. CDR3 region: CAISEPGQGDYGYTF. CDR3 DNA: TGTGCCATCAGTGAACCGGGACAGGGAGACTATGGCTACACCTTC.

The chain is built from TRBV29-1 and TRBJ1-2; D gene unclear. In germline, CDR1 is SQVTM, CDR2 ANQGSEA. This CDR3 region has 13 residues. The V end was cut by 2 bases, the J end by 0 bases, with 7 bases between. The CDR3 here is CSVETGSNYGYTF. The CDR3 DNA reads as TGCAGCGTTGAAACCGGGTCTAACTATGGCTACACCTTC.

This clone was observed a handful of times. J is TRBJ2-3 and V is TRBV19, with TRBD2 as a possible D gene (6 bases). The CDR3 consists of 14 residues. V was clipped by 10 bases and J by 10 bases, with 24 bases between them. Germline CDR1 is LNHDA and CDR2 is SQIVND (reference sequence). The CDR3 spells CATHRDSSRAAQYF. DNA of the CDR3: TGTGCCACCCACCGGGACTCTTCCAGGGCTGCGCAGTATTTT.

V is TRBV11-2 and J is TRBJ1-2; D is possibly TRBD1 (5 bases). V lost 2 bases and J 0 bases, leaving 10 bases between the germline ends. The CDR3 consists of 15 residues. The germline V gene encodes CDR1 SGHAT and CDR2 FQNNGV. The CDR3 sequence is CASSLTEGANYGYTF. The CDR3 nucleotides are TGTGCCAGCAGCTTAACGGAAGGGGCTAACTATGGCTACACCTTC.

The rearrangement links TRBV6-5 to TRBJ1-6; D unclear. The CDR3 is 16 amino acids. The V and J ends lost 0 bases and 0 bases respectively, with 6 bases between them. Germline V lookup: CDR1 MNHEY, CDR2 SVGAGI. Here the CDR3 reads CASSYSSSSYNSPLHF. The CDR3 region has the DNA TGTGCCAGCAGTTACTCGAGTTCCTCCTATAATTCACCCCTCCACTTT.

The J gene is TRBJ2-7, the V gene TRBV3-1 (or the pseudogene TRBV3-2); possible D gene TRBD2, 5 bases. The CDR3 has 14 residues. Germline assignment: CDR1 LGHDT and CDR2 YNNKEL (reference sequence). Trimming removed 3 bases from V and 6 bases from J, with 15 bases in between. The CDR3 coding sequence is TGTGCCAGCAGCCAGGAACACCTGGCGGGCGAGCAGTACTTC. This gives the protein CASSQEHLAGEQYF.

V gene TRBV30 combines with J gene TRBJ1-4; a possible D gene is TRBD1 (6 bases). The V gene's germline CDR1 is GTSNPN and CDR2 SVGIG (reference sequence). The V end was cut by 6 bases, the J end by 7 bases, with 15 bases between. The CDR3 spans 13 residues. The CDR3 DNA reads as TGTGCCTGCCAGGCGGGGGGCCGTGAAAAACTGTTTTTT. Its translation: CACQAGGREKLFF. Drawing the rest from reference TRBV30 and TRBJ1-4, the complete variable domain is SQTIHQWPATLVQPVGSPLSLECTVEGTSNPNLYWYRQAAGRGLQLLFYSVGIGQISSEVPQNLSASRPQDRQFILSSKKLLLSDSGFYLCACQAGGREKLFFGSGTQLSVL.

The chain carries TRBV19 and TRBJ2-1; 8 nucleotides line up with TRBD1. J was trimmed by 5 bases and V by 4 bases; bases with no gene match: 10. This CDR3 contains 16 residues. Germline V gives CDR1 LNHDA, CDR2 SQIVND (reference sequence). This chain's CDR3 is CASSKWTGTLDNEQFF. Here the CDR3 DNA reads TGTGCCAGTAGTAAATGGACAGGGACCCTGGACAATGAGCAGTTCTTC.

The rearrangement joins TRBV11-2 to TRBJ2-1, with 8 bases lining up with TRBD2. The CDR3 runs 16 residues. Germline CDR1 reads SGHAT; CDR2 reads FQNNGV. With V trimmed by 5 bases and J by 12 bases, 18 bases remained unmatched. CDR3 sequence: CASSLTSGSYNEWQFF. The CDR3 DNA reads as TGTGCCAGCAGCCTCACTAGCGGCAGTTACAATGAGTGGCAGTTCTTC.

The chain employs TRBV3-1 (or the pseudogene TRBV3-2) and TRBJ2-7; D may be TRBD1 (7 bases). The CDR3 consists of 16 residues. Per the germline V gene, CDR1 is LGHDT and CDR2 is YNNKEL (reference sequence). V lost 4 bases and J 7 bases, leaving 23 bases between the germline ends. The DNA for the CDR3 is TGTGCCAGCAGCCCCTATGGAGGGGGCGCGGGGAATGAGCAGTACTTC. Amino acids: CASSPYGGGAGNEQYF.

This chain joins TRBV6-2 or TRBV6-3 and TRBJ1-4; D gene unclear. The V and J ends lost 6 bases and 7 bases respectively, with 9 bases between them. Germline CDR1 MNHEY, CDR2 SVGEGT. The length of the CDR3 is 12 residues. The CDR3 DNA sequence: TGTGCCAGCAGCTCCAATTTTGAAAAACTGTTTTTT. It codes for CASSSNFEKLFF.

J is TRBJ1-6 and V is TRBV5-1; D possibly corresponds to TRBD1 (6 bases). The length of the CDR3 is 15 residues. V was pared by 2 bases and J by 0 bases, with 6 bases between. Germline V lookup: CDR1 SGHRS, CDR2 YFSETQ. Here the CDR3 reads CASSLQGSYNSPLHF. The CDR3 DNA is TGCGCCAGCAGCTTACAGGGCTCCTATAATTCACCCCTCCACTTT.

V gene TRBV7-6 combines with J gene TRBJ2-2; TRBD2 agrees at 11 bases. The CDR3 loop spans 16 amino acids. CDR1 is SGHVS, CDR2 FNYEAQ, per germline. Trimming removed 2 bases from V and 6 bases from J; junction bases left unmatched: 5. CDR3 loop: CASSLWGLAEAGELFF. DNA of the CDR3: TGTGCCAGCAGCTTATGGGGACTAGCGGAAGCCGGGGAGCTGTTTTTT.

This chain uses TRBV30 with TRBJ1-6; possibly TRBD1 for D (6 bases). Per germline, CDR1 GTSNPN and CDR2 SVGIG (reference sequence). V gave up 1 base and J gave up 8 bases, with 12 bases separating them. This CDR3 is 14 amino acids long. The CDR3 spells CAWSGDTKDSPLHF. In nucleotides, the CDR3 is TGTGCCTGGAGTGGGGACACCAAGGATTCACCCCTCCACTTT.